This record covers a single T cell receptor beta chain. Its antigen is not yet known. Base qualities were left out, and no much larger clone turns up one base away. The label giving this sample's time point can be read as: cycle 1 day 1 (C1D1), immediately before nivolumab initiation. Relapse after autologous stem cell transplantation had occurred in all trial patients, and cohorts A, B and C were distinguished by prior brentuximab vedotin exposure. The trial cohort was composed of under 70 patients with relapsed/refractory classical Hodgkin lymphoma, for whom complete response, partial response or progressive disease was recorded as best overall response. Trial patients were treated with single-agent nivolumab in the multi-cohort phase II CheckMate 205 trial. An independent review committee assessed best overall response by applying the 2007 International Working Group response criteria. Trial PBMCs were obtained immediately prior to nivolumab initiation (C1D1) and on therapy at cycle 2 day 1 and cycle 4 day 1. Peripheral blood was collected in 8 mL Vacutainer Cell Preparation Tubes, from which PBMCs were isolated by centrifugation and then cryopreserved.

The data derive from a study of PD-1 blockade in classical Hodgkin lymphoma (dated by TCRdb to 2019 to 2021). The study in broad terms: Nivolumab dosing was 3 mg/kg intravenously every 2 weeks, continuing until either disease progression or unacceptable toxicity. To define a peripheral blood immune signature of response to PD-1 blockade in classical Hodgkin lymphoma, the study combined TCR beta sequencing with CyTOF.

On the study overall, not on this receptor specifically: CD4+ but not CD8+ TCR diversity rose significantly by C4D1 (p=0.0027 vs p=0.16), most apparent in complete responders (p=0.02). Only a single clinical trial cohort was studied, and what caused the repertoire differences, possibly disease activity or prior therapy, remained undefined. Trial patients achieving complete response had baseline diversity similar to newly diagnosed patients, whereas partial responders and progressors had significantly lower diversity. Newly diagnosed patients were reported to have lower baseline TCR diversity than healthy donors, and relapsed/refractory patients were reported to have lower baseline TCR diversity still. Lower diversity was observed in patients in whom nivolumab was started less than 1 year after ASCT, and these patients were excluded from later analyses so that confounding by immune reconstitution would be avoided.

Genomic DNA was isolated using the Qiagen DNeasy kit from unsorted PBMCs as well as from negatively selected CD4+ and CD8+ fractions. TCR beta CDR3 regions were subjected to amplification by immunoSEQ multiplex PCR with primers that anneal to V and J segments. A synthetic immune receptor repertoire was used to minimize amplification bias, and any residual bias was removed computationally once sequencing was done. The published analysis was carried out like this. Custom Python scripts were used to quantify repertoire diversity as the Shannon entropy index. Unsorted, CD4+ and CD8+ repertoires were analyzed separately, except for combined analyses in which CD4+ and CD8+ sequences were merged in silico. Clonal expansion was defined as at least a 2-fold frequency increase after treatment relative to C1D1, with a pseudocount of 0.5 for undetected baseline clones. Singleton clones were defined as clones with 0 or 1 copy at C1D1, and non-singleton clones were defined as clones with 2 or more copies. Clones expanded in unsorted samples were annotated as CD4+, CD8+ or unknown by matching protein sequences in sorted samples from the same patient. Wilcoxon tests on paired samples were used to test changes in diversity from C1D1 to C4D1. Imported from immuneACCESS, the table was reduced by TCRdb to in-frame sequences with V and J called. These copies leave out some clones; in studies compared against another copy, an unresolved V gene accounts for under half, and the cause of the remainder is not known. That table furnishes V, J and clone size, whereas the DNA furnished D and trimming. In this sample the table shows around 96,000 clones, around four fifths of which occur a single time. The ten most abundant clones make up 12% of the sample.

The CDR3 sequence holds 16 residues, the cysteine and phenylalanine included. Only CDR3 DNA remains: 48 bases, in frame from the first base. V is cut back by 6 bases and J by 3 bases, with 6 bases in the junction unmatched. CDR1 and CDR2 were assigned from the germline V gene as SGHTA and FQGNSA. The sequencing used peripheral blood mononuclear cells (PBMCs), collected at baseline. Rearrangement joined TRBV7-2 to TRBJ2-3, with TRBD2 identical over 13 junction bases. The TCR originated in a human donor with classical Hodgkin lymphoma. The base sequence is TGTGCCAGCAGAGCAGTGGGACTAGCGGGAACAGATACGCAGTATTTT. It encodes CASRAVGLAGTDTQYF.